This T cell receptor (beta chain) derives from a study of CD8 T cells in Susac syndrome. Germline V CDR1 and CDR2: KGHSH, LQKENI. This CDR3 is built from 15 residues. V lost 4 bases and J lost 2; bases outside the gene matches: 7. About 0.45 to 1 ug RNA was reverse transcribed with random hexamers. The immunoSEQ assay covered 54 Vbeta and 13 Jbeta segments for CDR3. MiXCR was run by TCRdb on the immunoSEQ multiplex PCR reads, yielding one entry per CDR3 protein. The sample contains 150,000 to 200,000 distinct CDR3 sequences, around 90% of which appear only once. Peripheral blood CD8+ and CD4+ T cells were profiled by TCR beta sequencing.

This chain uses TRBV18 with TRBJ2-7, with TRBD2 identical over 8 bases. The material sequenced was CD4+ T cells from PBMCs. This TCR was recovered from a human donor in good health. The CDR3 reads CASSRSGRAPYEQYF. The DNA for the CDR3 is TGTGCCAGCTCACGGAGCGGGAGAGCCCCCTACGAGCAGTACTTC.